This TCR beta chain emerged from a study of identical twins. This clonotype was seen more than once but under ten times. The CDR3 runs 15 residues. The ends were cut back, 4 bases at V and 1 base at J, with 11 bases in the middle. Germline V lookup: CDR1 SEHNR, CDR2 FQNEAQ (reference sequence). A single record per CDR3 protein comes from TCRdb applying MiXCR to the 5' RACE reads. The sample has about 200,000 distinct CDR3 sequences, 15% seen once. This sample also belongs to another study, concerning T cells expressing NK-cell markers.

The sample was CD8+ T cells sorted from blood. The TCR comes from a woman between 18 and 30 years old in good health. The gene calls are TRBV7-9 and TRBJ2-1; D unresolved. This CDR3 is CASSSTLLSYNEQFF. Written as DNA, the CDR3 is TGTGCCAGCAGCTCCACATTATTATCCTACAATGAGCAGTTCTTC.